The text below deals with one T cell receptor (beta chain). The antigen is undetermined. The data belong to a study of vaccination effects on CD4 cells after COVID-19. Produced via immunoSEQ multiplex PCR; TCRdb's table is partial and in-frame only. The sample has 20,000 to 25,000 clones; roughly four fifths are singletons. Germline lookup yields CDR1 MGHRA and CDR2 YSYEKL. J lost 3 bases, V lost 6 bases, and 9 bases had no gene match. There are 15 residues in the CDR3. ViraFEST expansion of antigen-specific CD4+ T cells with viral peptide pools preceded sequencing. Having been cultured for around ten days, the cells underwent CD4+ T cell isolation. Previously uninfected by SARS-CoV-2, the vaccine recipients also showed negative nucleocapsid antibodies. Half the medium was replaced with IL-2 medium on days 3 and 7.

The sequencing here drew on CD4+ T cells from PBMCs cultured with HCoV-NL63 spike peptides, taken before COVID-19 vaccination. The receptor was derived from a human donor who received a COVID-19 vaccine. V usage is TRBV4-1 and J usage is TRBJ2-7; 9 nucleotides align to TRBD1. CDR3 nucleotides: TGCGCCAGCAGTCCTACAGGGGGCAACATCTACGAGCAGTACTTC. It yields the protein CASSPTGGNIYEQYF.